These 10 T cell receptor beta chains originate from one sample sequenced in a study of T cell clonality in common variable immunodeficiency. The protocol was immunoSEQ multiplex PCR, while the TCRdb copy is restricted to in-frame clones and leaves out a portion. The sample counts about 66,000 clones, none seen once; the ten largest own about 1.8%. Sequencing was carried out using peripheral blood mononuclear cells. Receptors were obtained from a person aged 18 to 75 in good health.

This clone was observed at least ten times. Read sequence stops 3 residues before the CDR3 end, and the germline J gene provides the missing end. This chain uses TRBV20-1 with TRBJ1-2, with TRBD1 as a possible D gene (6 bases). CDR1 and CDR2 (germline): DFQATT, SNEGSKA (reference sequence). V was shortened by 7 bases and J by 0 bases, with 18 bases between the two germline ends. CDR3 length equals 15 residues. CDR3 in amino acids: CSVLDRTHTNYGYTF. CDR3 DNA (partial): TGCAGTGTCCTGGACAGAACCCACACTAACTATGGC.

The sample holds many counts of this clone. The CDR3 end lies 3 residues beyond the end of the read and is filled in from the germline J gene. The chain uses TRBV20-1 and TRBJ1-4; 9 positions match TRBD1. Trimming removed 4 bases from V and 8 bases from J; junction bases left unmatched: 11. There are 15 residues in the CDR3. The germline V gene has CDR1 DFQATT and CDR2 SNEGSKA (reference sequence). The CDR3 bases that were read are TGCAGTGCTACCCCACCGGGACAGGGTCGAGAAAAA. Its translation is CSATPPGQGREK. The complete CDR3 protein is CSATPPGQGREKLFF.

This clone has a handful of counts. The junction shows a germline mismatch at one end, possibly a read error. Read data end 3 residues before the CDR3 end; the end is taken from the germline J gene. The chain carries TRBV6-4 and TRBJ2-1, with a tentative D call TRBD2 (5 bases). Germline CDR1 reads MRHNA; CDR2 reads SNTAGT. CDR3 length: 15 residues. The CDR3 DNA, read in part, is TGTGCCTGCAGTGCGGACTGGAGCTCCTACAATGAG. This gives the protein CACSADWSSYNE. The entire CDR3 is CACSADWSSYNEQFF.

This clone was seen repeatedly, ten times or more. The read terminates 3 residues before the CDR3 end, so the remaining end is supplied by the germline J gene. This chain uses TRBV19 with TRBJ1-5; D perhaps matches TRBD1 (6 bases). Looked up from germline, CDR1 is LNHDA and CDR2 is SQIVND (reference sequence). Trimming stripped 5 bases from V and 2 bases from J, with 19 bases between. There are 17 residues in the CDR3. CDR3 DNA, as far as it was read: TGTGCCAGTAGTCCACTACAGGGATTGAATGGCAATCAGCCC. Amino acid sequence: CASSPLQGLNGNQP. The CDR3 reads in full as CASSPLQGLNGNQPQHF.

This clone appeared many times. Read data end 3 residues before the CDR3 end; the end is taken from the germline J gene. The chain carries TRBV30 and TRBJ1-2, with D perhaps matching TRBD1 (6 bases). The V and J ends lost 4 bases and 6 bases respectively, with 15 bases between them. Germline assignment: CDR1 GTSNPN and CDR2 SVGIG (reference sequence). This CDR3 spans 13 amino acids. The CDR3 spells CAWTIGGRDGYTF. The sequenced CDR3 bases are TGTGCCTGGACCATAGGGGGTAGGGATGGC.

Points on this clone: The read terminates 3 residues ahead of where the CDR3 ends, so the germline J gene completes it. This chain connects TRBV7-9 to TRBJ2-3; D is perhaps TRBD2 (6 bases). From germline, CDR1 is SEHNR and CDR2 FQNEAQ (reference sequence). Trimming removed 5 bases from V and 3 bases from J, with 12 bases in between. This CDR3 is built from 14 residues. The CDR3 reads CASSPNSGTDTQYF. The covered CDR3 bases are TGTGCCAGCAGCCCCAATAGCGGTACAGATACG.

This clone was counted at least ten times. The DNA ends 3 residues before the CDR3 does, and the rest of the CDR3 is filled in from the germline J gene. The rearrangement joins TRBV19 to TRBJ1-2; 9 nucleotides match TRBD1. The CDR3 extends over 12 amino acids. The V and J ends lost 8 bases and 6 bases, in that order; junction bases with no gene match: 4. Germline V gene sequence: CDR1 LNHDA, CDR2 SQIVND (reference sequence). This chain's CDR3 is CASGRDRDGYTF. The CDR3 bases that were read are TGTGCCAGTGGAAGGGACAGGGATGGC.

There are many counts of this clone. The read falls 3 residues short of the CDR3 end, and the missing part is taken from the germline J gene. The chain uses TRBV2 and TRBJ2-7; tentatively, D is TRBD2 (5 bases). Trimming shortened V by 8 bases and J by 6 bases, and 17 bases separated the two germline ends. The CDR3 sequence is 13 residues long. Germline V gives CDR1 SNHLY, CDR2 FYNNEI. CDR3 protein: CASDGSLRGEQYF. Incomplete CDR3 DNA: TGTGCCAGCGACGGCAGCCTCCGGGGCGAG.

This clone has at least ten counts. The read ends 3 residues shy of where the CDR3 ends; the end is completed using the germline J gene. V and J are TRBV29-1 and TRBJ2-1; the match to TRBD2 covers 11 bases. Germline CDR1 is SQVTM and CDR2 is ANQGSEA. The trim removed 6 bases at V and 2 bases at J, leaving 6 bases unmatched. This CDR3 has 15 amino acids. The CDR3 is CSVPTSGGTYNEQFF. The part of the CDR3 DNA that was read is TGCAGCGTACCCACTAGCGGGGGTACCTACAATGAG.

This clone has at least ten counts. CDR3 bases read: TGCAGCGCATTGGACAGGGCCACAGATACG. Translation gives CSALDRATDT. The full CDR3 protein reads CSALDRATDTQYF. The rearrangement links TRBV29-1 to TRBJ2-3; 8 bases are a match to TRBD1. The read ends 3 residues shy of where the CDR3 ends; the end is completed using the germline J gene. With 7 bases clipped from V and 2 bases from J, the junction kept 5 bases outside the gene matches. CDR3 length: 13 amino acids. Germline CDR1 and CDR2: SQVTM and ANQGSEA.